This TCR beta chain comes out of a study of T cell changes during pregnancy in multiple sclerosis. Clones were read by immunoSEQ multiplex PCR, and TCRdb kept only the in-frame ones, dropping some. The table has about 65,000 clones, 80% to 95% seen once. The CDR3 covers 15 residues. The germline V gene encodes CDR1 SGDLS and CDR2 YYNGEE. With V trimmed by 3 bases and J by 0 bases, 3 bases remained unmatched. This TCR derives from a female donor in good health, enrolled as a control in a pregnancy study. The sample here was CD8+ T cells from peripheral blood mononuclear cells, taken in the third trimester of pregnancy. The rearrangement links TRBV9 to TRBJ1-3; 7 bases align to TRBD1. In DNA, the CDR3 is TGTGCCAGCAGCGCGGGACAGAGCTCTGGAAACACCATATATTTT. The encoded protein is CASSAGQSSGNTIYF.